These 32 T cell receptor beta chains share one sample of origin, sequenced in a study of graft-versus-host responses after intestinal transplantation. Antigens of these TCRs are unknown. Profiling relied on immunoSEQ multiplex PCR, and the TCRdb table lists in-frame clones only, not all of them. This sample has 130,000 or so clones, with roughly 92% found just once. This specimen was unstimulated CD4+ T cells sorted from spleen or lymph node cells, taken before intestinal transplant. Source of these receptors: a human donor who received an intestinal transplant.

The chain combines TRBV5-6 with TRBJ2-2, with D perhaps matching TRBD1 or TRBD2 (6 bases each). This CDR3 has 15 amino acids. CDR1 and CDR2 (germline): SGHDT, YYEEEE. The V end was cut by 2 bases, the J end by 5 bases, with 13 bases between. CDR3 amino acids: CASSLWGAITGELFF. CDR3 nucleotides: TGTGCCAGCAGCTTATGGGGGGCGATTACCGGGGAGCTGTTTTTT.

The chain uses TRBV18 and TRBJ1-5; TRBD1 is a possible D gene (6 bases). Trimming stripped 2 bases from V and 2 bases from J, with 10 bases between. Germline-derived CDR1 and CDR2 are KGHSH and LQKENI. The CDR3 runs to 15 residues. CDR3: CASSPEQGGNQPQHF. The CDR3 coding sequence is TGTGCCAGCTCACCAGAACAGGGTGGCAATCAGCCCCAGCATTTT.

The rearrangement joins TRBV27 to TRBJ2-6; D is unresolved. V was cut by 2 bases and J by 0 bases, with 8 bases left in between. The CDR3 sequence is 16 residues long. Germline-derived CDR1 and CDR2 are MNHEY and SMNVEV (reference sequence). The CDR3 coding sequence is TGTGCCAGCAGTTTAGGGCGGCTCTCTGGGGCCAACGTCCTGACTTTC. Its protein product is CASSLGRLSGANVLTF.

The V call is TRBV6-6, the J call TRBJ1-1; TRBD1 aligns across 7 bases. Germline V CDR1 and CDR2: MNHNY, SVGAGI (reference sequence). Trimming at V came to 6 bases and at J to 8 bases, leaving 9 bases not matched to a gene. CDR3 length: 13 amino acids. CDR3 residues: CASREFRGQEAFF. The DNA for the CDR3 is TGTGCCAGCAGAGAATTCAGGGGACAGGAAGCTTTCTTT.

The J gene is TRBJ2-2, the V gene TRBV15; D may be TRBD1 (6 bases). The CDR3 has 13 residues. Trimming stripped 5 bases from V and 10 bases from J, with 14 bases between. The germline V gene encodes CDR1 LNHNV and CDR2 YYDKDF (reference sequence). DNA for the CDR3: TGTGCCACCAGCCCCAAGGGGGAAAAGGAGCTGTTTTTT. Translating it yields CATSPKGEKELFF. Complete variable domain (other parts from reference TRBV15 and TRBJ2-2): DAMVIQNPRYQVTQFGKPVTLSCSQTLNHNVMYWYQQKSSQAPKLLFHYYDKDFNNEADTPDNFQSRRPNTSFCFLDIRSPGLGDTAMYLCATSPKGEKELFFGEGSRLTVL.

This sequence joins TRBV5-8 and TRBJ2-1; unclear D gene. Germline CDR1 reads SGHTS; CDR2 reads YDEGEE. The CDR3 contains 15 residues. Trimming removed 0 bases at V and 2 bases at J, with 9 bases between. The CDR3 loop is CASSLGSGAYNEQFF. CDR3 DNA: TGTGCCAGCAGCTTGGGCAGTGGCGCCTACAATGAGCAGTTCTTC.

The chain uses TRBV29-1 and TRBJ2-1, with TRBD2 matching over 8 bases. The CDR3 is 15 residues long. The ends lost 3 bases at V and 2 bases at J; junction bases unmatched: 6. Germline loops: CDR1 SQVTM, CDR2 ANQGSEA. For the CDR3, the DNA is TGCAGCGTTGACCATAGCGGGGAAACCTACAATGAGCAGTTCTTC. Its protein is CSVDHSGETYNEQFF.

Notes on this clone: Other DNA sequences in the sample encode the same CDR3. The chain carries TRBV6-6 and TRBJ2-5; D gene ambiguous. The V gene lost 10 bases and the J gene lost 3 bases, with 12 bases spanning the gap. The CDR3 has 12 amino acids. Germline V gives CDR1 MNHNY, CDR2 SVGAGI (reference sequence). In DNA, the CDR3 is TGTGCCACCAAACGTGGAGAAGAGACCCAGTACTTC. This translates into CATKRGEETQYF.

The chain carries TRBV5-1 and TRBJ2-2, with D tentatively TRBD1 (7 bases). The ends were cut back, 5 bases at V and 6 bases at J, with 11 bases in the middle. Germline V CDR1 and CDR2: SGHRS, YFSETQ. CDR3 size: 13 residues. DNA of the CDR3: TGCGCCAGCAGAGACAGGGACTCCGGGGAGCTGTTTTTT. Protein sequence: CASRDRDSGELFF. Drawing the rest from reference TRBV5-1 and TRBJ2-2, the complete variable domain is KAGVTQTPRYLIKTRGQQVTLSCSPISGHRSVSWYQQTPGQGLQFLFEYFSETQRNKGNFPGRFSGRQFSNSRSEMNVSTLELGDSALYLCASRDRDSGELFFGEGSRLTVL.

The chain recombines TRBV25-1 with TRBJ2-7; D may be TRBD2 (6 bases). From germline, CDR1 is MGHDK and CDR2 SYGVNS. V was clipped by 4 bases and J by 5 bases, with 15 bases between them. CDR3 length equals 14 residues. This CDR3 reads CASSVTGTRNEQYF. The CDR3 DNA sequence: TGTGCCAGCAGTGTAACCGGGACTCGGAACGAGCAGTACTTC.

The chain has TRBV6-5 and TRBJ2-7; D is undetermined. V dropped 2 bases and J dropped 0 bases, with 8 bases sitting between them. The CDR3 sequence is 14 residues long. Germline V CDR1 and CDR2: MNHEY, SVGAGI. In DNA, the CDR3 is TGTGCCAGCAGTTACGCCGGTAGCTCCTACGAGCAGTACTTC. It codes for CASSYAGSSYEQYF.

The chain is built from TRBV11-2 and TRBJ2-5; 12 nucleotides align to TRBD2. Germline V gene data show CDR1 as SGHAT and CDR2 as FQNNGV. Trimming at V came to 4 bases and at J to 9 bases, leaving 12 bases not matched to a gene. The CDR3 length is 16 residues. The CDR3 here is CASSSRLAGDFRAQYF. In nucleotides, the CDR3 is TGTGCCAGCAGCTCAAGACTAGCGGGGGACTTCAGGGCCCAGTACTTC.

The V gene is TRBV2, the J gene TRBJ2-7; the D is unclear. Trimming removed 3 bases at V and 4 bases at J, with 4 bases between. From germline, CDR1 is SNHLY and CDR2 FYNNEI. This CDR3 has 11 amino acids. CDR3 nucleotide sequence: TGTGCCAGCAGTGATGGGTACGAGCAGTACTTC. This sequence encodes CASSDGYEQYF.

V and J are TRBV18 and TRBJ1-1; no clear D. The V and J ends lost 2 bases and 6 bases respectively, with 10 bases between them. The germline CDR1 and CDR2 sequences are KGHSH and LQKENI. The CDR3 is 13 residues long. The CDR3 coding sequence is TGTGCCAGCTCACCATGGGAGAGGTCTGAAGCTTTCTTT. Its translation: CASSPWERSEAFF.

The genes are TRBV9 and TRBJ2-5; possibly TRBD2 for D (7 bases). This CDR3 has 15 amino acids. The V and J ends lost 2 bases and 0 bases respectively, with 11 bases between them. Germline assignment: CDR1 SGDLS and CDR2 YYNGEE. CDR3 bases: TGTGCCAGCAGCGTTGGGGGGGCGTACCAAGAGACCCAGTACTTC. Amino acid sequence: CASSVGGAYQETQYF.

The count of this clone is one. V gene TRBV12-5 combines with J gene TRBJ2-7; 9 bases fit TRBD1. V lost 6 bases, J lost 5 bases, and 11 bases stayed unmatched. Germline values: CDR1 LGHNT, CDR2 FRNRAP. CDR3 size: 15 residues. CDR3 sequence: CASGPMTGGWNEQYF. CDR3 sequence (DNA): TGTGCTAGTGGCCCTATGACAGGGGGTTGGAACGAGCAGTACTTC.

The V gene is TRBV7-2, the J gene TRBJ1-2; D not resolved. V lost 5 bases, J lost 6 bases, and 19 bases lay in between. The CDR3 sequence is 15 residues long. Germline V lookup: CDR1 SGHTA, CDR2 FQGNSA. This CDR3 reads CASSLTNSYSDGYTF. The CDR3 region has the DNA TGTGCCAGCAGCCTAACAAACAGTTATTCCGATGGCTACACCTTC.

The CDR3 region is CASSTLPETQYF. In DNA, the CDR3 is TGTGCCAGCAGCACCCTACCCGAGACCCAGTACTTC. The genes are TRBV7-2 and TRBJ2-5; D unclear. Between the trimmed V and J ends, which lost 5 bases and 5 bases, there was a span of 9 bases. The V gene's germline CDR1 is SGHTA and CDR2 FQGNSA. The CDR3 totals 12 residues. The variable domain in full, completed from reference TRBV7-2 and TRBJ2-5, reads GAGVSQSPSNKVTEKGKDVELRCDPISGHTALYWYRQSLGQGLEFLIYFQGNSAPDKSGLPSDRFSAERTGGSVSTLTIQRTQQEDSAVYLCASSTLPETQYFGPGTRLLVL.

The chain couples TRBV5-1 to TRBJ1-1; maybe TRBD1 (6 bases). The germline V gene encodes CDR1 SGHRS and CDR2 YFSETQ. V shed 0 bases and J shed 1 base, with 10 bases lying between them. This CDR3 has 15 residues. This CDR3 is CASSLAGGANTEAFF. The CDR3 DNA reads TGCGCCAGCAGCTTGGCCGGGGGGGCGAACACTGAAGCTTTCTTT. Based on the CDR3 plus reference TRBV5-1 and TRBJ1-1, the full variable domain is KAGVTQTPRYLIKTRGQQVTLSCSPISGHRSVSWYQQTPGQGLQFLFEYFSETQRNKGNFPGRFSGRQFSNSRSEMNVSTLELGDSALYLCASSLAGGANTEAFFGQGTRLTVV.

J is TRBJ2-5 and V is TRBV6-5; no reliable D call. Trimming cost V 3 bases and J 5 bases, with 10 bases left between them. From germline, CDR1 is MNHEY and CDR2 SVGAGI. This CDR3 is built from 13 residues. CDR3 sequence reads: CASSYFNSETQYF. The CDR3, as DNA: TGTGCCAGCAGTTATTTCAACAGTGAGACCCAGTACTTC.

The rearrangement links TRBV5-6 to TRBJ1-2; 9 bases align to TRBD1. The CDR3 is 14 residues long. Germline V gene data show CDR1 as SGHDT and CDR2 as YYEEEE. V was clipped by 4 bases and J by 8 bases; unmatched bases: 9. DNA for the CDR3: TGTGCCAGCAGCCACACCTACAGGGGGCAAGGCTACACCTTC. Amino acid sequence: CASSHTYRGQGYTF.

The chain recombines TRBV10-1 with TRBJ2-7, with 12 bases lining up with TRBD1. CDR1 is WNHNN, CDR2 SYGVQD, per germline (reference sequence). Trimming at V came to 6 bases and at J to 2 bases, leaving 5 bases not matched to a gene. CDR3 size: 15 residues. The CDR3 sequence is CASSRDRGLPYEQYF. The CDR3 nucleotides are TGCGCCAGCAGCCGGGACAGGGGGCTCCCCTACGAGCAGTACTTC.

The chain is built from TRBV7-9 and TRBJ2-7, with no clear D. The V gene's germline CDR1 is SEHNR and CDR2 FQNEAQ (reference sequence). Trimming shortened V by 5 bases and J by 5 bases, and 7 bases separated the two germline ends. CDR3 length: 11 residues. CDR3: CASSLRDEQYF. The CDR3 nucleotides are TGTGCCAGCAGCCTAAGGGACGAGCAGTACTTC.

This chain links TRBV19 with TRBJ1-2, with TRBD1 matching 11 bases. The V and J ends lost 7 bases and 3 bases, in that order; junction bases with no gene match: 7. Germline lookup yields CDR1 LNHDA and CDR2 SQIVND (reference sequence). The CDR3 runs 15 residues. The CDR3 DNA sequence: TGTGCCAGTAACCGGGACAGGGGGTACGACTATGGCTACACCTTC. This gives the protein CASNRDRGYDYGYTF.

The V and J genes are TRBV6-1 and TRBJ2-7; 12 bases map to TRBD1. V dropped 5 bases and J dropped 3; count of bases not matched to a gene: 2. Germline values: CDR1 MNHNS, CDR2 SASEGT. The CDR3 is made up of 14 amino acids. The CDR3 DNA reads TGTGCCAGCAGTCGGGACAGGGGGCTCTACGAGCAGTACTTC. Residues: CASSRDRGLYEQYF.

The chain employs TRBV18 and TRBJ2-7; possibly TRBD1 or TRBD2 for D (5 bases each). The CDR3 runs 13 residues. The germline V and J ends were trimmed by 6 bases and 3 bases, with 12 bases remaining between them. CDR1 and CDR2 (germline): KGHSH, LQKENI. The CDR3 nucleotides are TGTGCCAGCTCTCGAGGGGTGAACTACGAGCAGTACTTC. Encoded protein: CASSRGVNYEQYF.

This clone has just a few counts. J is TRBJ1-1 and V is TRBV10-3, with TRBD1 matching 7 bases. V gave up 5 bases and J gave up 1 base; unmatched junction bases: 10. The CDR3 has 16 amino acids. In germline, CDR1 is ENHRY, CDR2 SYGVKD. CDR3 protein: CAISPNRGGENTEAFF. DNA for the CDR3: TGTGCCATCAGTCCTAACAGGGGCGGTGAGAACACTGAAGCTTTCTTT.

The chain is built from TRBV6-6 and TRBJ2-1; 9 positions agree with TRBD1. The CDR3 is made up of 16 amino acids. V was pared by 6 bases and J by 0 bases, with 6 bases of the junction left unmatched. Germline V gene sequence: CDR1 MNHNY, CDR2 SVGAGI (reference sequence). The CDR3 loop reads CASRDRGSSSYNEQFF. CDR3 coding DNA: TGTGCCAGCAGGGACAGGGGCTCTAGCTCCTACAATGAGCAGTTCTTC.

This clone was detected only once. The V and J genes are TRBV6-1 and TRBJ2-3; D is perhaps TRBD2 (6 bases). V was pared by 4 bases and J by 2 bases, with 10 bases between. The CDR3 sequence is 14 residues long. Germline loops: CDR1 MNHNS, CDR2 SASEGT. The CDR3 region is CASSGTTLTDTQYF. The CDR3 nucleotides are TGTGCCAGCAGTGGGACTACCCTCACAGATACGCAGTATTTT.

The chain is built from TRBV29-1 and TRBJ2-2, with a weak D call TRBD2 (6 bases). V lost 4 bases and J lost 0, with 12 bases in between. The CDR3 length is 15 residues. Germline lookup yields CDR1 SQVTM and CDR2 ANQGSEA. CDR3 bases: TGCAGCGTTGGGGCTCGCGGGGCGAACACCGGGGAGCTGTTTTTT. This sequence encodes CSVGARGANTGELFF.

This rearrangement joins TRBV7-2 to TRBJ2-3; D might be TRBD1 (5 bases). Germline CDR1 is SGHTA and CDR2 is FQGNSA. The length of the CDR3 is 14 residues. V shed 3 bases and J shed 5 bases, with 12 bases lying between them. CDR3 loop: CASSFSGFGDTQYF. The CDR3 DNA follows: TGTGCCAGCAGCTTTTCAGGGTTTGGAGATACGCAGTATTTT. The variable domain in full, completed from reference TRBV7-2 and TRBJ2-3, reads GAGVSQSPSNKVTEKGKDVELRCDPISGHTALYWYRQSLGQGLEFLIYFQGNSAPDKSGLPSDRFSAERTGGSVSTLTIQRTQQEDSAVYLCASSFSGFGDTQYFGPGTRLTVL.

The rearrangement uses TRBV13 and TRBJ2-7; TRBD1 agrees at 11 bases. CDR1 and CDR2 (germline): PRHDT, FYEKMQ (reference sequence). The CDR3 runs to 14 residues. The J segment lost 6 bases and the V segment lost 5 bases, leaving 6 bases of the junction unmatched. Here the CDR3 reads CASSTGQGAPEQYF. In nucleotides, the CDR3 is TGTGCCAGCAGCACTGGACAGGGGGCCCCCGAGCAGTACTTC.